These 20 T cell receptor beta chains share one sample of origin, sequenced in a study of shared clonotypes between healthy human individuals. Data came from immunoSEQ multiplex PCR; TCRdb stores just in-frame clones and leaves some out. The sample contains a few hundred thousand clones, about nine tenths of which appear only once. Material: memory CD8+ T cells sorted from blood. Subset meaning: CD45RO+ cells pooled with CCR7-negative TemRA cells. The receptor set was obtained from a young man in good health.

The chain combines TRBV27 with TRBJ1-2; D remains unclear. The V gene lost 5 bases and the J gene lost 8 bases, with 15 bases spanning the gap. Per germline, CDR1 MNHEY and CDR2 SMNVEV (reference sequence). CDR3 length equals 13 residues. The CDR3 here is CASSPSYVWGYTF. The CDR3 DNA sequence: TGTGCCAGCAGTCCCAGCTACGTCTGGGGCTACACCTTC.

This clone was observed a single time. This chain joins TRBV10-3 and TRBJ1-2; TRBD1 might be the D (6 bases). The V gene lost 2 bases and the J gene lost 8 bases, with 21 bases spanning the gap. The CDR3 runs to 16 residues. The germline gives CDR1 ENHRY, CDR2 SYGVKD. The CDR3 DNA follows: TGTGCCATCAGTGAGGGTGACAGGCTATCCGGTTGGGGCTACACCTTC. Translating gives CAISEGDRLSGWGYTF.

The rearrangement uses TRBV6-4 and TRBJ2-1; D may be TRBD1 or TRBD2 (5 bases each). CDR1 is MRHNA, CDR2 SNTAGT, per germline. The CDR3 length is 14 residues. V was shortened by 2 bases and J by 6 bases, with 11 bases between the two germline ends. The CDR3 nucleotides read TGTGCCAGCAGTGACGGGGCAGGGAGCAATGAGCAGTTCTTC. Protein: CASSDGAGSNEQFF.

The chain combines TRBV10-1 with TRBJ2-1; D unclear. The germline V and J ends were trimmed by 5 bases and 5 bases, with 4 bases remaining between them. CDR1 and CDR2 (germline): WNHNN, SYGVQD (reference sequence). The CDR3 consists of 11 residues. As DNA, the CDR3 is TGCGCCAGCAGTAAAAACAATGAGCAGTTCTTC. This gives the protein CASSKNNEQFF.

This clone was picked up many times. V usage is TRBV6-5 and J usage is TRBJ1-2; D is unclear. Germline V gives CDR1 MNHEY, CDR2 SVGAGI. The ends were cut back, 4 bases at V and 2 bases at J, with 11 bases in the middle. The CDR3 extends over 14 amino acids. CDR3 DNA sequence: TGTGCCAGCAGTTCCTTAGGTCCCAACTATGGCTACACCTTC. It codes for CASSSLGPNYGYTF.

The V gene is TRBV9, the J gene TRBJ2-5; no clear D gene. Germline-derived CDR1 and CDR2 are SGDLS and YYNGEE. The V end was cut by 4 bases, the J end by 4 bases, with 8 bases between. This CDR3 contains 12 residues. The CDR3 coding sequence is TGTGCCAGCAGCAATCCCGCAGAGACCCAGTACTTC. Residues: CASSNPAETQYF.

V gene TRBV7-9 combines with J gene TRBJ2-1, with 8 bases lining up with TRBD2. The CDR3 runs 14 residues. Looked up from germline, CDR1 is SEHNR and CDR2 is FQNEAQ (reference sequence). V shed 2 bases, J shed 8 bases, and the junction held 5 bases outside the gene matches. The CDR3 DNA is TGTGCCAGCAGCTTACCAGCGGGAGAAGATGAGCAGTTCTTC. Translation: CASSLPAGEDEQFF.

The rearrangement joins TRBV9 to TRBJ1-1, with 11 bases aligning to TRBD1. V lost 4 bases, J lost 6 bases, and 11 bases stayed unmatched. The CDR3 extends over 16 amino acids. Germline CDR1 SGDLS, CDR2 YYNGEE. The CDR3, as DNA: TGTGCCAGCAGCCTGGACCCGGGACAGGGGGTATCTGAAGCTTTCTTT. Translation: CASSLDPGQGVSEAFF.

The chain joins TRBV7-9 to TRBJ1-1, with D possibly being TRBD1 (6 bases). Per the germline V gene, CDR1 is SEHNR and CDR2 is FQNEAQ (reference sequence). This CDR3 contains 15 residues. Trimming removed 2 bases at V and 3 bases at J, with 13 bases between. The CDR3 sequence: CASSLPAGADTEAFF. DNA for the CDR3: TGTGCCAGCAGCTTACCGGCAGGGGCGGACACTGAAGCTTTCTTT.

The chain recombines TRBV27 with TRBJ2-3; D remains ambiguous. The germline V gene has CDR1 MNHEY and CDR2 SMNVEV (reference sequence). CDR3 size: 12 residues. Trimming cost V 8 bases and J 4 bases, with 10 bases left between them. CDR3 in DNA: TGTGCCAGCTCTCCGCGTCCAGATACGCAGTATTTT. Amino acids: CASSPRPDTQYF.

In the case of this clone: One end of the junction fails to match germline, which may point to a read error. The chain couples TRBV7-3 to TRBJ2-7; no clear D. This CDR3 comprises 14 residues. Germline CDR1 is SGHTA and CDR2 is FQGTGA. CDR3 DNA: TGTGCCAGCAGCTTAGACCTTTCCCCCTACCAGCAGTACTTC. Its translation is CASSLDLSPYQQYF.

The sample holds one count of this clone. The rearrangement links TRBV27 to TRBJ2-7; TRBD1 matches 8 bases. Germline CDR1 reads MNHEY; CDR2 reads SMNVEV (reference sequence). The CDR3 sequence is 14 residues long. The trim removed 4 bases at V and 3 bases at J, leaving 5 bases unmatched. The CDR3 DNA reads TGTGCCAGCAGTTCCGGGACAGGTGGCTACGAGCAGTACTTC. It encodes CASSSGTGGYEQYF.

The gene calls are TRBV28 and TRBJ1-5; D is uncertain. Trimming removed 3 bases from V and 6 bases from J, with 9 bases in between. Germline assignment: CDR1 MDHEN and CDR2 SYDVKM. The CDR3 sequence is 13 residues long. The chain's CDR3 is CASSFGPSQPQHF. Here the CDR3 DNA reads TGTGCCAGCAGTTTTGGCCCTTCTCAGCCCCAGCATTTT.

V usage is TRBV6-5 and J usage is TRBJ2-5; TRBD1 is a possible D gene (6 bases). V was clipped by 5 bases and J by 7 bases, with 20 bases between them. The CDR3 runs 15 residues. Germline-derived CDR1 and CDR2 are MNHEY and SVGAGI. The CDR3 DNA reads as TGTGCCAGCAGTCTGACCGGGACCCCACAGGGGACCCAGTACTTC. It encodes CASSLTGTPQGTQYF.

The rearrangement links TRBV27 to TRBJ2-1; D is undetermined. Trimming stripped 4 bases from V and 7 bases from J, with 11 bases between. The CDR3 runs to 13 residues. Per germline, CDR1 MNHEY and CDR2 SMNVEV (reference sequence). The CDR3 here is CASSYGLGNEQFF. CDR3 in DNA: TGTGCCAGCAGTTACGGGCTGGGGAATGAGCAGTTCTTC.

This chain links TRBV9 with TRBJ2-5, with TRBD1 as a possible D gene (6 bases). The V gene lost 3 bases and the J gene lost 2 bases, with 17 bases spanning the gap. There are 16 residues in the CDR3. Per germline, CDR1 SGDLS and CDR2 YYNGEE. The CDR3 sequence is CASSDGGRGLQETQYF. CDR3 in DNA: TGTGCCAGCAGCGATGGCGGTAGGGGGTTACAAGAGACCCAGTACTTC.

The rearrangement links TRBV7-2 to TRBJ2-2, with D perhaps TRBD2 (5 bases). This CDR3 has 15 amino acids. Germline CDR1 reads SGHTA; CDR2 reads FQGNSA. V lost 5 bases and J lost 4, with 14 bases in between. CDR3 nucleotides: TGTGCCAGCAGCCCGAGGGTGCTGGGCACCGGGGAGCTGTTTTTT. This translates into CASSPRVLGTGELFF.

The V gene is TRBV9, the J gene TRBJ2-1, with 12 bases fitting TRBD2. Germline CDR1 SGDLS, CDR2 YYNGEE. With V trimmed by 0 bases and J by 0 bases, 16 bases remained unmatched. The CDR3 consists of 22 residues. This chain's CDR3 is CASSVALVSGLAGLNSYNEQFF. The CDR3, as DNA: TGTGCCAGCAGCGTAGCTTTAGTGTCTGGACTAGCGGGACTCAACTCCTACAATGAGCAGTTCTTC.

The chain links TRBV29-1 to TRBJ2-5; TRBD1 might be the D (5 bases). Gene TRBJ2-7 matches the end of the DNA better, so the J call may be wrong. Germline-derived CDR1 and CDR2 are SQVTM and ANQGSEA. The CDR3 contains 12 residues. The CDR3 DNA is TGCAGCGGGGCCGAGACAGACTACGAGCAGTACTTC. Amino acid sequence: CSGAETDYEQYF.

The rearrangement uses TRBV4-3 and TRBJ2-5; 7 bases are a match to TRBD1. The V and J ends lost 0 bases and 5 bases, in that order; junction bases with no gene match: 6. The V gene's germline CDR1 is LGHNA and CDR2 YSLEER. This CDR3 has 15 residues. The DNA of the CDR3 is TGCGCCAGCAGCCAAGATCAGGGGGTGGAGGAGACCCAGTACTTC. Protein product: CASSQDQGVEETQYF.